This TCR beta chain appears in the sequencing data of a study of blood T cell repertoires in COVID-19. Whole-study context: Material from acute and convalescent COVID-19 was sourced from the United States, Italy and Spain. In each case, the material was cDNA or gDNA derived from T cells, B-cell-depleted T cells, or PBMCs.

Looked up from germline, CDR1 is MNHEY and CDR2 is SMNVEV (reference sequence). V lost 3 bases, J lost 4 bases, and 5 bases stayed unmatched. The CDR3 totals 14 residues. In the authors' methods: It was from reference gene primer amplification that nucleated cell counts were estimated. Method: immunoSEQ multiplex PCR; TCRdb's copy keeps in-frame clones and lacks some. Clone size and the V and J calls come from that table; the DNA yielded D and trimming. Of roughly 190,000 clones listed, roughly 80% are singletons. This TCR was sampled from a woman aged 45-59 years with acute or convalescent COVID-19. Source material: peripheral blood. The chain combines TRBV27 with TRBJ1-2; 7 bases agree with TRBD1. CDR3 protein: CASSFISGGYGYTF. The CDR3, as DNA: TGTGCCAGCAGTTTCATTTCAGGGGGCTATGGCTACACCTTC.